Listed here are 16 T cell receptor beta chains from one sample, sequenced in a study of blood T cell repertoires in COVID-19. This table comes from immunoSEQ multiplex PCR, and its TCRdb copy is limited to in-frame clones, with some not included. This table has some 130,000 clones, around 89% appearing once. The specimen sequenced was peripheral blood. Receptor source: a man aged 50-60 years with active or convalescent COVID-19.

This clone was seen a single time. CDR3 DNA sequence: TGTGCCAGCAGCAACGGGGTGTACACTGAAGCTTTCTTT. Its protein is CASSNGVYTEAFF. The rearrangement uses TRBV14 and TRBJ1-1; no definite D call. Germline CDR1 and CDR2: SGHDN and FVKESK. This CDR3 has 13 amino acids. The V gene lost 5 bases and the J gene lost 3 bases, with 10 bases spanning the gap.

This clone was counted once. This chain uses TRBV4-1 with TRBJ2-1; 7 bases fit TRBD1. The V and J ends lost 4 bases and 4 bases, in that order; junction bases with no gene match: 10. From germline, CDR1 is MGHRA and CDR2 YSYEKL. The CDR3 contains 16 residues. Here the CDR3 reads CASSPLPGQPYNEQFF. CDR3 DNA: TGCGCCAGCAGCCCACTTCCGGGACAGCCTTACAATGAGCAGTTCTTC.

This chain connects TRBV11-2 to TRBJ1-2; D perhaps matches TRBD1 (5 bases). Germline assignment: CDR1 SGHAT and CDR2 FQNNGV. V was pared by 1 base and J by 2 bases, with 8 bases between. The CDR3 has 14 residues. The CDR3 reads CASSLGRGNYGYTF. In DNA form, the CDR3 reads TGTGCCAGCAGCTTAGGACGGGGGAACTATGGCTACACCTTC.

V usage is TRBV15 and J usage is TRBJ1-2; D not resolved. From germline, CDR1 is LNHNV and CDR2 YYDKDF (reference sequence). Trimming took off 0 bases at V and 8 bases at J, with 16 bases between the two ends. The CDR3 has 15 amino acids. The DNA for the CDR3 is TGTGCCACCAGCAGAGATCAGGAGGCGGGGTACGGCTACACCTTC. This encodes CATSRDQEAGYGYTF. Variable domain in full (rest from reference TRBV15 and TRBJ1-2): DAMVIQNPRYQVTQFGKPVTLSCSQTLNHNVMYWYQQKSSQAPKLLFHYYDKDFNNEADTPDNFQSRRPNTSFCFLDIRSPGLGDTAMYLCATSRDQEAGYGYTFGSGTRLTVV.

V gene TRBV7-2 combines with J gene TRBJ2-7; TRBD1 matches at 9 bases. The junction had 9 bases not matched to a gene; V was cut back by 5 bases and J by 1 base. The CDR3 runs to 16 residues. Germline assignment: CDR1 SGHTA and CDR2 FQGNSA. The CDR3 nucleotides read TGTGCCAGCAGCCCCTTCGGGGGACAGGGTTCCTACGAGCAGTACTTC. Its translation is CASSPFGGQGSYEQYF.

This chain joins TRBV11-2 and TRBJ1-1; 7 bases align to TRBD1. The CDR3 sequence is 14 residues long. V lost 5 bases, J lost 2 bases, and 5 bases stayed unmatched. Per the germline V gene, CDR1 is SGHAT and CDR2 is FQNNGV. The CDR3 DNA sequence: TGTGCCAGCAGCCCCGACAGGGTCAACACTGAAGCTTTCTTT. This gives the protein CASSPDRVNTEAFF.

This clone was seen just once. V is TRBV3-1 (or the pseudogene TRBV3-2) and J is TRBJ2-1; TRBD2 agrees at 7 bases. Unmatched junction bases numbered 11, after V lost 6 bases and J lost 6 bases. Germline V gene lookup returns CDR1 LGHDT and CDR2 YNNKEL (reference sequence). The CDR3 is made up of 15 amino acids. DNA of the CDR3: TGTGCCAGCAGTCGAGGGGCTAGCGGCAGCAATGAGCAGTTCTTC. It specifies CASSRGASGSNEQFF.

This sequence joins TRBV19 and TRBJ1-4, with 12 bases identical to TRBD1. The CDR3 sequence is 16 residues long. The J segment lost 5 bases and the V segment lost 8 bases, leaving 9 bases of the junction unmatched. CDR1 is LNHDA, CDR2 SQIVND, per germline (reference sequence). Here the CDR3 DNA reads TGTGCCAGTCATCGGGACAGGGGGCTTTCAAATGAAAAACTGTTTTTT. Protein: CASHRDRGLSNEKLFF.

The chain has TRBV7-2 and TRBJ2-5; D is undetermined. The germline gives CDR1 SGHTA, CDR2 FQGNSA. The CDR3 covers 13 residues. V was shortened by 5 bases and J by 7 bases, with 14 bases between the two germline ends. The CDR3 nucleotides are TGTGCCAGCAGCCAAACCGGGTCGGGGACCCAGTACTTC. Residues: CASSQTGSGTQYF.

The gene calls are TRBV19 and TRBJ1-2; D not certain. V gave up 3 bases and J gave up 6 bases, with 11 bases separating them. There are 13 residues in the CDR3. Germline V gives CDR1 LNHDA, CDR2 SQIVND (reference sequence). The CDR3 coding sequence is TGTGCCAGTAGTATGCGGGCCGCAGATGGCTACACCTTC. It encodes CASSMRAADGYTF. Together with reference TRBV19 and TRBJ1-2, the CDR3 gives the full variable domain: DGGITQSPKYLFRKEGQNVTLSCEQNLNHDAMYWYRQDPGQGLRLIYYSQIVNDFQKGDIAEGYSVSREKKESFPLTVTSAQKNPTAFYLCASSMRAADGYTFGSGTRLTVV.

The chain employs TRBV24-1 and TRBJ1-2; 10 nucleotides match TRBD1. The CDR3 is 14 residues long. Germline-derived CDR1 and CDR2 are KGHDR and SFDVKD. Trimming removed 4 bases from V and 7 bases from J; junction bases left unmatched: 5. The CDR3 loop is CATSDSGTGVGYTF. In DNA form, the CDR3 reads TGTGCCACCAGTGACTCCGGGACAGGGGTTGGCTACACCTTC.

CDR3 protein: CASSLSGHQPQHF. CDR3 in DNA: TGTGCCAGCAGTTTATCAGGGCACCAGCCCCAGCATTTT. The V call is TRBV12-3 or TRBV12-4, the J call TRBJ1-5; a weak D match, TRBD1 (5 bases). This CDR3 comprises 13 residues. V lost 2 bases and J 7 bases, leaving 9 bases between the germline ends.

This clone has only one observation. This rearrangement joins TRBV5-6 to TRBJ2-3, with D possibly matching TRBD1 (5 bases). CDR1 is SGHDT and CDR2 is YYEEEE in the germline V gene. V was shortened by 2 bases and J by 2 bases, with 12 bases between the two germline ends. This CDR3 spans 15 amino acids. The CDR3 reads CASSFGAGNTDTQYF. CDR3 nucleotide sequence: TGTGCCAGCAGCTTTGGGGCAGGGAACACAGATACGCAGTATTTT.

The V call is TRBV7-8, the J call TRBJ2-1; TRBD2 matches at 9 bases. The CDR3 spans 15 residues. J lost 4 bases, V lost 5 bases, and 6 bases had no gene match. Germline lookup yields CDR1 SGHVS and CDR2 FQNEAQ. CDR3 in DNA: TGTGCCAGCAGCGTTAGCGGGGGACCATACAATGAGCAGTTCTTC. This sequence encodes CASSVSGGPYNEQFF.

Turning to this clone: The same CDR3 also results from other DNA sequences found in this sample. The chain carries TRBV7-2 and TRBJ2-3; 10 nucleotides agree with TRBD1. V dropped 5 bases and J dropped 3; count of bases not matched to a gene: 5. The CDR3 runs to 15 residues. Looked up from germline, CDR1 is SGHTA and CDR2 is FQGNSA. For the CDR3, the DNA is TGTGCCAGCAGCCCCCGGGACAGGGGAACAGATACGCAGTATTTT. Translating gives CASSPRDRGTDTQYF.

The chain uses TRBV7-2 and TRBJ2-7; no clear D. This CDR3 comprises 13 residues. Deletions cut 4 bases from V and 2 bases from J, with 9 bases between. Germline V gene lookup returns CDR1 SGHTA and CDR2 FQGNSA. In nucleotides, the CDR3 is TGTGCCAGCAGCTCCCAAGCCCCCTACGAGCAGTACTTC. Its translation is CASSSQAPYEQYF.